Below, 14 T cell receptor beta chains from the same sample are listed, as sequenced in a study of blood T cell repertoires in COVID-19. TCRdb's copy holds only in-frame clones and misses some; the assay was immunoSEQ multiplex PCR. Found here are approximately 530,000 clones, approximately 88% of them singletons; the top ten hold 7.5% to 9%. Sequencing used peripheral blood. These receptor sequences come from a woman aged 50 to 65 with COVID-19, enrolled during active disease.

The chain employs TRBV5-6 and TRBJ1-1, with D tentatively TRBD1 (5 bases). This CDR3 has 16 residues. Trimming took off 2 bases at V and 3 bases at J, with 17 bases between the two ends. Germline V lookup: CDR1 SGHDT, CDR2 YYEEEE. The CDR3 DNA sequence: TGTGCCAGCAGCTTATTCCAGGGCTCTGTGGACACTGAAGCTTTCTTT. Translating gives CASSLFQGSVDTEAFF.

This chain connects TRBV3-1 (or the pseudogene TRBV3-2) to TRBJ2-5; D is unclear. The CDR3 consists of 12 residues. Germline loops: CDR1 LGHDT, CDR2 YNNKEL (reference sequence). The germline V and J ends were trimmed by 0 bases and 7 bases, with 6 bases remaining between them. DNA of the CDR3: TGTGCCAGCAGCCAAGACCTCTCGACCCAGTACTTC. Translation gives CASSQDLSTQYF.

V is TRBV6-1 and J is TRBJ2-7; TRBD2 matches at 14 bases. The CDR3 has 16 residues. Germline-derived CDR1 and CDR2 are MNHNS and SASEGT. After removal of 4 bases from V and 4 bases from J, the junction contained 6 bases not matched to a gene. The CDR3, as DNA: TGTGCCAGCAGTGCAATGGGACTAGCGGGGGATTACGAGCAGTACTTC. Translation: CASSAMGLAGDYEQYF.

J is TRBJ1-2 and V is TRBV24-1; D is unclear. CDR3 length: 12 amino acids. V dropped 7 bases and J dropped 8 bases, with 13 bases sitting between them. Germline-derived CDR1 and CDR2 are KGHDR and SFDVKD. In DNA, the CDR3 is TGTGCCACCAGCCAAGGCGGGGTGGGCTACACCTTC. This gives the protein CATSQGGVGYTF.

A few counts support this clone. The V call is TRBV9, the J call TRBJ1-2, with D hard to call. From germline, CDR1 is SGDLS and CDR2 YYNGEE. The CDR3 covers 12 residues. Trimming took 3 bases from V and 0 from J, leaving 3 bases between them. In nucleotides, the CDR3 is TGTGCCAGCAGCGCAACTAACTATGGCTACACCTTC. Translating gives CASSATNYGYTF.

The CDR3 sequence is CASSPSRGGQGNQPQHF. CDR3 DNA sequence: TGTGCCAGCAGCCCCTCGCGAGGGGGCCAGGGCAATCAGCCCCAGCATTTT. The chain joins TRBV28 to TRBJ1-5; TRBD1 matches at 7 bases. The CDR3 totals 17 residues. J lost 2 bases, V lost 6 bases, and 13 bases had no gene match. CDR1 and CDR2 (germline): MDHEN, SYDVKM.

In this sample, this clone turned up once. This sample includes further DNA sequences coding for the same CDR3. J is TRBJ2-7 and V is TRBV3-1 (or the pseudogene TRBV3-2), with D maybe TRBD1 (6 bases). The germline V and J ends were trimmed by 2 bases and 4 bases, with 9 bases remaining between them. In germline, CDR1 is LGHDT, CDR2 YNNKEL (reference sequence). The CDR3 spans 13 residues. CDR3 protein: CASSQSQGYEQYF. The CDR3 DNA reads as TGTGCCAGCAGCCAATCTCAGGGGTACGAGCAGTACTTC.

This clone has only one observation. The chain recombines TRBV6-1 with TRBJ2-7; 9 nucleotides match TRBD1. In germline, CDR1 is MNHNS, CDR2 SASEGT. This CDR3 has 14 amino acids. Trimming removed 1 base from V and 5 bases from J; junction bases left unmatched: 3. The CDR3 here is CASSEGTGDHEQYF. CDR3 bases: TGTGCCAGCAGTGAAGGGACAGGGGACCACGAGCAGTACTTC.

The chain couples TRBV27 to TRBJ2-5; perhaps TRBD2 as D (5 bases). The CDR3 spans 15 residues. V dropped 3 bases and J dropped 2 bases, with 13 bases sitting between them. Germline V gene sequence: CDR1 MNHEY, CDR2 SMNVEV (reference sequence). The CDR3, as DNA: TGTGCCAGCAGTTTGAGCGGAATCAAGCAAGAGACCCAGTACTTC. Translated, it gives CASSLSGIKQETQYF.

This chain links TRBV5-4 with TRBJ1-2; TRBD1 agrees at 8 bases. The CDR3 has 14 residues. Germline CDR1 is SGHNT and CDR2 is YYREEE (reference sequence). The junction had 7 bases not matched to a gene; V was cut back by 6 bases and J by 3 bases. The CDR3 nucleotides are TGTGCCAGCACAGTCGGACAGGGTGACTATGGCTACACCTTC. It is translated as CASTVGQGDYGYTF.

The V call is TRBV9, the J call TRBJ2-7; 8 bases are a match to TRBD2. This CDR3 comprises 13 residues. With 2 bases clipped from V and 5 bases from J, the junction kept 3 bases outside the gene matches. Germline-derived CDR1 and CDR2 are SGDLS and YYNGEE. In nucleotides, the CDR3 is TGTGCCAGCAGCGTCGGACTAGCCCACGAGCAGTACTTC. Its protein product is CASSVGLAHEQYF.

The CDR3 sequence: CASSEGEGNTIYF. CDR3 sequence (DNA): TGTGCCAGCAGTGAAGGGGAGGGAAACACCATATATTTT. The V gene is TRBV2, the J gene TRBJ1-3; D is uncertain. V shed 1 base and J shed 4 bases, with 5 bases lying between them. There are 13 residues in the CDR3. The germline V gene has CDR1 SNHLY and CDR2 FYNNEI.

This sequence joins TRBV19 and TRBJ2-3; the D gene is possibly TRBD2 (6 bases). The V and J ends lost 9 bases and 1 base respectively, with 17 bases between them. Germline V gene data show CDR1 as LNHDA and CDR2 as SQIVND (reference sequence). The CDR3 has 15 amino acids. The CDR3 protein is CASYGTSGGTDTQYF. The CDR3 nucleotides read TGTGCCAGCTACGGGACCTCGGGAGGCACAGATACGCAGTATTTT.

The chain employs TRBV19 and TRBJ1-1; no firm D call. V was shortened by 7 bases and J by 0 bases, with 18 bases between the two germline ends. The CDR3 consists of 16 residues. Germline V lookup: CDR1 LNHDA, CDR2 SQIVND (reference sequence). The CDR3 sequence: CASTRQPAFMNTEAFF. CDR3 nucleotide sequence: TGTGCCAGTACCAGACAACCAGCCTTCATGAACACTGAAGCTTTCTTT.